The 5 T cell receptor beta chains presented below share a single source sample, sequenced in a study of cytomegalovirus exposure and HLA in healthy donors. PCR amplification relied on 60 Vbeta primers (plus 13 Jbeta primers). Libraries were prepared by immunoSEQ multiplex PCR; TCRdb keeps only in-frame clonotypes and omits some of them. The sample contains approximately 150,000 clones, 65% to 70% of which appear only once. The sample taken for sequencing was PBMCs. The receptors were sampled from a man younger than 40 in good health and CMV-seropositive.

The chain has TRBV9 and TRBJ2-7; 8 nucleotides match TRBD2. V was pared by 0 bases and J by 5 bases, with 16 bases of the junction left unmatched. This CDR3 has 18 amino acids. Germline CDR1 is SGDLS and CDR2 is YYNGEE. CDR3: CASSVDGGRSPKVHEQYF. In nucleotides, the CDR3 is TGTGCCAGCAGCGTAGATGGCGGGAGGTCCCCGAAAGTCCACGAGCAGTACTTC.

V usage is TRBV2 and J usage is TRBJ2-7; 8 bases are shared with TRBD1. Germline V gene lookup returns CDR1 SNHLY and CDR2 FYNNEI. The CDR3 covers 14 residues. The V and J ends lost 6 bases and 2 bases, in that order; junction bases with no gene match: 6. CDR3 residues: CASSTGQVTYEQYF. As DNA, the CDR3 is TGTGCCAGCAGCACGGGACAGGTAACCTACGAGCAGTACTTC.

This clone was seen more than once but under ten times. The chain employs TRBV4-1 and TRBJ2-7; 8 nucleotides agree with TRBD2. V shed 6 bases and J 5 bases; nucleotides not matched to a gene: 6. Germline CDR1 reads MGHRA; CDR2 reads YSYEKL. The CDR3 is 13 amino acids. CDR3 nucleotide sequence: TGCGCCAGCAGAAGAGCGGGGGCAAACGAGCAGTACTTC. The encoded protein is CASRRAGANEQYF.

The gene calls are TRBV19 and TRBJ1-1; the D is unclear. Trimming removed 4 bases from V and 7 bases from J, with 10 bases in between. This CDR3 has 12 amino acids. CDR1 is LNHDA and CDR2 is SQIVND in the germline V gene (reference sequence). In DNA, the CDR3 is TGTGCCAGTAGTACCCGGGAGCATGAAGCTTTCTTT. Translation gives CASSTREHEAFF.

This clone has only a few counts. This is likely an artifact of a read error, given a far larger clone one base away. Within the sample, other DNA sequences also encode this same CDR3. The CDR3 DNA sequence: TGTGCCAGCAGCCAATTACCCTTCACAGAAGCTAACTATGGCTACACCTTC. This translates into CASSQLPFTEANYGYTF. This chain uses TRBV7-2 with TRBJ1-2; D is ambiguous. Germline lookup yields CDR1 SGHTA and CDR2 FQGNSA. With 5 bases removed from V and 0 bases from J, the gap between germline ends came to 19 bases. This CDR3 region has 17 residues.